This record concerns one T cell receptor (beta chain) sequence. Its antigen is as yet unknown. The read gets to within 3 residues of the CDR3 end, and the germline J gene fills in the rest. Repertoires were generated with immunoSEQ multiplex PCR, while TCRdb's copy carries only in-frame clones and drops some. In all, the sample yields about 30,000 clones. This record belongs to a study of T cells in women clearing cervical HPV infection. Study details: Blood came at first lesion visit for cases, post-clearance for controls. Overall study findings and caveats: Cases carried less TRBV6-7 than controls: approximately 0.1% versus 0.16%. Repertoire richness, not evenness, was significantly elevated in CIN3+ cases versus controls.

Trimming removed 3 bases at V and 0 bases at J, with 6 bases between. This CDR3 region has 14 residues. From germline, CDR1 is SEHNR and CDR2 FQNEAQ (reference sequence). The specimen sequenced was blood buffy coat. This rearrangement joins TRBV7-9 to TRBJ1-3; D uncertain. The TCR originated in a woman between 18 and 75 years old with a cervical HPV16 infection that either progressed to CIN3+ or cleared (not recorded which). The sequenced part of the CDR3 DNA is TGTGCCAGCAGCTTCGTCCGCTCTGGAAACACC. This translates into CASSFVRSGNT. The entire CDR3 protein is CASSFVRSGNTIYF.